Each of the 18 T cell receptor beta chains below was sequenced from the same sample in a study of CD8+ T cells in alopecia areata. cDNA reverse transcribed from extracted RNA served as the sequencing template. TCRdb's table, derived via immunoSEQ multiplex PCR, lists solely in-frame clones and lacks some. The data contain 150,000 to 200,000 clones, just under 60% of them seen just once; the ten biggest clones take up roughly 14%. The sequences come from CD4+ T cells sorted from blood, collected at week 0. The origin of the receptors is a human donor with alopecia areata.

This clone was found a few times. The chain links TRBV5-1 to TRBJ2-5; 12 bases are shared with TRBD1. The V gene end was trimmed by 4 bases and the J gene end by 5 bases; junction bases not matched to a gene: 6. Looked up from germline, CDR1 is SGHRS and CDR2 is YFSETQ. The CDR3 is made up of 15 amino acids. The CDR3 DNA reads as TGCGCCAGCAGCCTAGGGACAGGGGGCGCGGAGACCCAGTACTTC. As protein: CASSLGTGGAETQYF.

The CDR3 loop reads CAWETNRAGSGRFF. The CDR3 DNA is TGTGCCTGGGAGACTAACAGGGCCGGTTCTGGGAGGTTCTTC. The chain joins TRBV30 to TRBJ2-1; D perhaps matches TRBD1 (6 bases). Trimming took off 5 bases at V and 15 bases at J, with 26 bases between the two ends. Germline-derived CDR1 and CDR2 are GTSNPN and SVGIG (reference sequence). The CDR3 extends over 14 amino acids.

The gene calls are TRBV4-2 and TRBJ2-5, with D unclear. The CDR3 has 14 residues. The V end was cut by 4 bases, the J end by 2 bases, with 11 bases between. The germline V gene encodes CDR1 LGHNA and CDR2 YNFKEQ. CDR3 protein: CASSLTVGQETQYF. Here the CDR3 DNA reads TGTGCCAGCAGCCTGACTGTGGGACAAGAGACCCAGTACTTC.

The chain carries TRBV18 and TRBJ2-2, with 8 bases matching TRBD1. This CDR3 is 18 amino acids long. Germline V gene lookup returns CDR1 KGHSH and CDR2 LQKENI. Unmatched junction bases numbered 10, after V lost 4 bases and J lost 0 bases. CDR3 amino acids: CASSQVRTGPTNTGELFF. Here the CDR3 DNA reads TGTGCCAGCTCACAGGTACGGACAGGGCCAACGAACACCGGGGAGCTGTTTTTT. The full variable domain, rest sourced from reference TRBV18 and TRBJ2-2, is NAGVMQNPRHLVRRRGQEARLRCSPMKGHSHVYWYRQLPEEGLKFMVYLQKENIIDESGMPKERFSAEFPKEGPSILRIQQVVRGDSAAYFCASSQVRTGPTNTGELFFGEGSRLTVL.

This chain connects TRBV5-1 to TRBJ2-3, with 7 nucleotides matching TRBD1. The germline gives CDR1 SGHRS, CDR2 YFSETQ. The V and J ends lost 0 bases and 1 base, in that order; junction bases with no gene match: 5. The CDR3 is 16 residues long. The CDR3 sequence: CASSLEGARGTDTQYF. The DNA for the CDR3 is TGCGCCAGCAGCTTGGAGGGGGCAAGGGGCACAGATACGCAGTATTTT.

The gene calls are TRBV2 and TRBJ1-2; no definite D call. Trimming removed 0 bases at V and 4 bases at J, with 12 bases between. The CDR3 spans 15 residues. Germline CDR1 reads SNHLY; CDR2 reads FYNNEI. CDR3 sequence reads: CASSEAARLGYGYTF. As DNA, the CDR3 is TGTGCCAGCAGTGAAGCAGCCAGACTTGGCTATGGCTACACCTTC.

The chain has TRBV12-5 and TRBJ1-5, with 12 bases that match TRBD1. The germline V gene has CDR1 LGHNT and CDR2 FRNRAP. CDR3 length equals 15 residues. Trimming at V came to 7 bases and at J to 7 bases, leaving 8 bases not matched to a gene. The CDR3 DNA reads TGTGCTAGTGCCATGGGACAGGGGGCGAACCAGCCCCAGCATTTT. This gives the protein CASAMGQGANQPQHF.

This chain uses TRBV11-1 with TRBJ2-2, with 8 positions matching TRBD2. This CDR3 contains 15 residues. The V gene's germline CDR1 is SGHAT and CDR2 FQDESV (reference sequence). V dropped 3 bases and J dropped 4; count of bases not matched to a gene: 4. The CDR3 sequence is CASSFLLAGTGELFF. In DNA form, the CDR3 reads TGTGCCAGCAGCTTTCTTCTAGCGGGCACCGGGGAGCTGTTTTTT.

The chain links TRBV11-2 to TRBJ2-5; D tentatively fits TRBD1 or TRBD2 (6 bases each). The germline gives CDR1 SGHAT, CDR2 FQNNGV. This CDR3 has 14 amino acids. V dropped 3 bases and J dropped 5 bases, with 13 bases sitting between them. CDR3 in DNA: TGTGCCAGCAGCTTCAGGGGAGGAGTGGAGACCCAGTACTTC. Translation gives CASSFRGGVETQYF.

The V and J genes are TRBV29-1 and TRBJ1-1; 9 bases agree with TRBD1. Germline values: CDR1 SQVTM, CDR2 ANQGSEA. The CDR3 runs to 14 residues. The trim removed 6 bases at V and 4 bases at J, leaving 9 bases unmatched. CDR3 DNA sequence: TGCAGCGTCTCCCGGGACAGGGTTACCACTGAAGCTTTCTTT. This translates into CSVSRDRVTTEAFF. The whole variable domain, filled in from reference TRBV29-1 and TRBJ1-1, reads SAVISQKPSRDICQRGTSLTIQCQVDSQVTMMFWYRQQPGQSLTLIATANQGSEATYESGFVIDKFPISRPNLTFSTLTVSNMSPEDSSIYLCSVSRDRVTTEAFFGQGTRLTVV.

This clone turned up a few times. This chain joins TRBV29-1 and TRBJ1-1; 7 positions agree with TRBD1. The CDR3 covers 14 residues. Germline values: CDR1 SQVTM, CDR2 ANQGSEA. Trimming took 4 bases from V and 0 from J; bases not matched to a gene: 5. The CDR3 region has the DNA TGCAGCGTTGGGGGACAGTCAATGAACACTGAAGCTTTCTTT. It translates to CSVGGQSMNTEAFF.

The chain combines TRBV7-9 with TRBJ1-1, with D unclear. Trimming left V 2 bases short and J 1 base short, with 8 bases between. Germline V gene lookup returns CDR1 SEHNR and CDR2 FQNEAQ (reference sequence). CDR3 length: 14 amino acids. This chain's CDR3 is CASSLKAQNTEAFF. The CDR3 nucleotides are TGTGCCAGCAGCTTAAAGGCCCAGAACACTGAAGCTTTCTTT.

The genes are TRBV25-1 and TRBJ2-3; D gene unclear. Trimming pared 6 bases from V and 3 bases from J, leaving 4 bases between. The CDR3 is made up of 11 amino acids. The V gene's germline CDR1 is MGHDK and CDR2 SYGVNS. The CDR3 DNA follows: TGTGCCAGCAGCCTTACAGATACGCAGTATTTT. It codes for CASSLTDTQYF. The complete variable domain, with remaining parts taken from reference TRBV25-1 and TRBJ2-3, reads EADIYQTPRYLVIGTGKKITLECSQTMGHDKMYWYQQDPGMELHLIHYSYGVNSTEKGDLSSESTVSRIRTEHFPLTLESARPSHTSQYLCASSLTDTQYFGPGTRLTVL.

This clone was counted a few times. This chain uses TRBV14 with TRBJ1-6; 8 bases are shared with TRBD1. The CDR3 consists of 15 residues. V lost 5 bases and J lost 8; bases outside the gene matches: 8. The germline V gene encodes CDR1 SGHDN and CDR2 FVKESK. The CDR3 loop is CASSGMDREDSPLHF. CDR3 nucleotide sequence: TGTGCCAGCAGCGGAATGGACAGGGAGGATTCACCCCTCCACTTT. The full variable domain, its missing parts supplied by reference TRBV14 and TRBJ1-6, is EAGVTQFPSHSVIEKGQTVTLRCDPISGHDNLYWYRRVMGKEIKFLLHFVKESKQDESGMPNNRFLAERTGGTYSTLKVQPAELEDSGVYFCASSGMDREDSPLHFGNGTRLTVT.

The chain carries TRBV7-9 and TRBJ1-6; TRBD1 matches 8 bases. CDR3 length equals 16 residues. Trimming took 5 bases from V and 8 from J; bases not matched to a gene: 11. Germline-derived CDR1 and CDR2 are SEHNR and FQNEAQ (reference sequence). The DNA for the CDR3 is TGTGCCAGCAGCCCTATGGACAGGGACATATATTCACCCCTCCACTTT. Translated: CASSPMDRDIYSPLHF.

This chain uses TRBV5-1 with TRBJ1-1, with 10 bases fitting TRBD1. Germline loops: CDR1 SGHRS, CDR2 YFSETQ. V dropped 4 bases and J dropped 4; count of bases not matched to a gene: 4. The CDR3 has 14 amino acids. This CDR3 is CASSPGTGATEAFF. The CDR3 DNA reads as TGCGCCAGCAGCCCCGGGACAGGGGCCACTGAAGCTTTCTTT. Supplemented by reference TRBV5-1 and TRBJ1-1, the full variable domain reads KAGVTQTPRYLIKTRGQQVTLSCSPISGHRSVSWYQQTPGQGLQFLFEYFSETQRNKGNFPGRFSGRQFSNSRSEMNVSTLELGDSALYLCASSPGTGATEAFFGQGTRLTVV.

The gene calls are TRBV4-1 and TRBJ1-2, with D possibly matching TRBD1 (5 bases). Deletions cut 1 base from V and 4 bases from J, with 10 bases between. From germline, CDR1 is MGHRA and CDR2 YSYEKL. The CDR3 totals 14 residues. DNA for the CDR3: TGCGCCAGCAGCCAAGCGGAGGGGACCTATGGCTACACCTTC. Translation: CASSQAEGTYGYTF.

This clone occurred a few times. As DNA, the CDR3 is TGCAGCGTCTGGGGACAGAAAGCCTACGAGCAGTACTTC. Translating gives CSVWGQKAYEQYF. The J gene is TRBJ2-7, the V gene TRBV29-1, with 7 positions matching TRBD1. V gave up 6 bases and J gave up 2 bases; unmatched junction bases: 7. Germline assignment: CDR1 SQVTM and CDR2 ANQGSEA. The CDR3 sequence is 13 residues long.